This record looks at one T cell receptor beta chain sequence and its context. Its antigen is still unknown. The data are from a study of Graves' ophthalmopathy and Graves' hyperthyroidism. About the research overall: Stable hyperthyroidism denotes an absence of ophthalmopathy throughout 18 months of follow-up. Findings and limits, study-wide: Blood also held most thyroid clonotypes expanded above 0.001 frequency. Sensitivity reached 70.59% and specificity just under 75% when the model predicted ophthalmopathy progression.

Amplified material comprised TCR beta CDR3 regions derived from RNA transcripts. In the first round, RT-PCR was carried out with HTBI primers, and a multiplex PCR formed the second round. Using its own MiXCR run on the multiplex PCR reads, TCRdb lists one record per CDR3 protein. The sample yields 500,000 to 700,000 distinct CDR3 sequences, just under 40% seen once. Material for sequencing was peripheral blood or thyroid tissue (not recorded which). This receptor was taken from an adult man with Graves' hyperthyroidism.

The CDR3 bases are TGTGCCATCAGTTTAGGGGGGAGCAATCAGCCCCAGCATTTT. As protein: CAISLGGSNQPQHF. V and J are TRBV10-3 and TRBJ1-5, with D perhaps matching TRBD1 (6 bases). This CDR3 contains 14 residues. Germline V gene sequence: CDR1 ENHRY, CDR2 SYGVKD. V was trimmed by 5 bases and J by 1 base, leaving 9 bases between them.